A single sample is the source of the 7 T cell receptor beta chains below, sequenced in a study of cytomegalovirus exposure and HLA in healthy donors. TCRdb's table, derived via immunoSEQ multiplex PCR, lists solely in-frame clones and lacks some. The sample shows around 150,000 clones, approximately 84% of them seen only once. The sequenced sample consisted of PBMCs. Source of these receptors: a man aged 30-40 years in good health and CMV-seropositive.

This chain uses TRBV7-3 with TRBJ2-1; TRBD1 agrees at 7 bases. Germline CDR1 is SGHTA and CDR2 is FQGTGA. Losses at the gene ends were 5 bases for V and 2 bases for J; bases not matched to a gene: 6. The CDR3 has 15 amino acids. CDR3 in amino acids: CASSNDRVPYNEQFF. For the CDR3, the DNA is TGTGCCAGCAGCAACGACAGGGTCCCCTACAATGAGCAGTTCTTC. The complete variable domain, with remaining parts taken from reference TRBV7-3 and TRBJ2-1, reads GAGVSQTPSNKVTEKGKYVELRCDPISGHTALYWYRQSLGQGPEFLIYFQGTGAADDSGLPNDRFFAVRPEGSVSTLKIQRTERGDSAVYLCASSNDRVPYNEQFFGPGTRLTVL.

This clone has only one observation. V gene TRBV27 combines with J gene TRBJ2-7; 14 bases are shared with TRBD2. V lost 1 base to trimming and J lost 3 bases; unmatched junction nucleotides: 5. The CDR3 consists of 17 residues. Germline V gene data show CDR1 as MNHEY and CDR2 as SMNVEV (reference sequence). The CDR3 DNA follows: TGTGCCAGCAGTTTATGGCAAGGGACTAGCGGGAGCTACGAGCAGTACTTC. As protein: CASSLWQGTSGSYEQYF.

V usage is TRBV5-6 and J usage is TRBJ2-7; a weak D match, TRBD2 (5 bases). V dropped 2 bases and J dropped 5 bases, with 14 bases sitting between them. Germline V CDR1 and CDR2: SGHDT, YYEEEE. CDR3 length equals 14 residues. CDR3 sequence reads: CASSFYKQRDEQYF. The CDR3 bases are TGTGCCAGCAGCTTTTATAAACAGAGGGACGAGCAGTACTTC.

The V call is TRBV5-1, the J call TRBJ1-4; 8 bases align to TRBD1. Looked up from germline, CDR1 is SGHRS and CDR2 is YFSETQ. The junction had 5 bases not matched to a gene; V was cut back by 0 bases and J by 1 base. The CDR3 loop spans 17 amino acids. The CDR3 here is CASSLGSGGGTNEKLFF. For the CDR3, the DNA is TGCGCCAGCAGCTTGGGTTCAGGGGGCGGAACTAATGAAAAACTGTTTTTT.

The rearrangement uses TRBV7-9 and TRBJ2-1; 14 bases match TRBD2. The J segment lost 0 bases and the V segment lost 6 bases, leaving 7 bases of the junction unmatched. This CDR3 has 18 amino acids. Germline V gene sequence: CDR1 SEHNR, CDR2 FQNEAQ (reference sequence). In nucleotides, the CDR3 is TGTGCCAGCAGTCGGACTAGCGGGGGGACGAGCTCCTACAATGAGCAGTTCTTC. Residues: CASSRTSGGTSSYNEQFF. The full variable domain, completed using reference TRBV7-9 and TRBJ2-1, is DTGVSQNPRHKITKRGQNVTFRCDPISEHNRLYWYRQTLGQGPEFLTYFQNEAQLEKSRLLSDRFSAERPKGSFSTLEIQRTEQGDSAMYLCASSRTSGGTSSYNEQFFGPGTRLTVL.

This clone has just a few counts. This CDR3 is also generated by other DNA sequences in the sample. This chain uses TRBV19 with TRBJ1-4, with D possibly matching TRBD1 (5 bases). Between the trimmed V and J ends, which lost 5 bases and 8 bases, there was a span of 9 bases. The CDR3 length is 12 residues. The germline gives CDR1 LNHDA, CDR2 SQIVND (reference sequence). CDR3 protein: CASSRAGEKLFF. The CDR3 DNA reads TGTGCCAGTAGTCGCGCAGGGGAAAAACTGTTTTTT.

This clone came up a few times. The chain employs TRBV7-2 and TRBJ1-6; 7 bases are a match to TRBD1. CDR1 and CDR2 from the germline V gene are SGHTA and FQGNSA. V shed 3 bases and J 6 bases; nucleotides not matched to a gene: 8. The CDR3 consists of 16 residues. The CDR3 DNA follows: TGTGCCAGCAGCTTGACAGGGTCGAAAGCTAATTCACCCCTCCACTTT. It is translated as CASSLTGSKANSPLHF. The full variable domain, with the rest looked up from reference TRBV7-2 and TRBJ1-6, is GAGVSQSPSNKVTEKGKDVELRCDPISGHTALYWYRQSLGQGLEFLIYFQGNSAPDKSGLPSDRFSAERTGGSVSTLTIQRTQQEDSAVYLCASSLTGSKANSPLHFGNGTRLTVT.